This T cell receptor (beta chain) came from a study of radiation and T cells in renal cell carcinoma. Findings and caveats of the study: Pretreatment tumor biopsies were lacking, so baseline clonotypes are unknown. From baseline, blood top tumor clonotypes peaked at 2 weeks post-radiation.

The method was immunoSEQ multiplex PCR; TCRdb's version includes in-frame clones alone and lacks a portion of them. Here the sample spans about 120,000 clones, 81% being singletons. This sample's time point: blood 2 weeks post-SBRT. Treatment noted: 15 Gy SBRT to primary tumor, nephrectomy 4 weeks later. After SBRT, blood was collected at 2 and 4 weeks, plus baseline. V shed 2 bases and J shed 2 bases, with 10 bases lying between them. CDR1 is LNHNV, CDR2 YYDKDF, per germline (reference sequence). The CDR3 totals 14 residues. A word on this clone: What it binds is not known.

The chain is built from TRBV15 and TRBJ2-7, with D uncertain. Source: blood, taken from a patient whose treatment included radiotherapy and nephrectomy. This clonotype originated in a man aged 50 or older with renal cell carcinoma. DNA for the CDR3: TGTGCCACCAGCAGAATCGGATTAGCCTACGAGCAGTACTTC. Protein product: CATSRIGLAYEQYF.